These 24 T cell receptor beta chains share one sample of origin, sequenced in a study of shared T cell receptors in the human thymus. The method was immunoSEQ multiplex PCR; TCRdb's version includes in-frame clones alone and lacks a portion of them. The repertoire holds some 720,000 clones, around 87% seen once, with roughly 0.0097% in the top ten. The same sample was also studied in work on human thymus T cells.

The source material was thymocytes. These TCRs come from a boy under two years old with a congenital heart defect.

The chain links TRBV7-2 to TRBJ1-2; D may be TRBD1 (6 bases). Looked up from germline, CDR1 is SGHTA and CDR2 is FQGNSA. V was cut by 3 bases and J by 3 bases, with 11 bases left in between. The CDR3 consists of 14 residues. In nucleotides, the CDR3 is TGTGCCAGCAGCTTGGCCGGGACACACTATGGCTACACCTTC. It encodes CASSLAGTHYGYTF.

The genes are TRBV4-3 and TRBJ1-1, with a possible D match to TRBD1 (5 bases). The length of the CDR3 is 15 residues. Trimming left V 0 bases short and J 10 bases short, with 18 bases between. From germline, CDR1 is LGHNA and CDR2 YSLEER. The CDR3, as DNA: TGCGCCAGCAGCCAAGATCGGCCAGGGCATTTTTCAGCTTTCTTT. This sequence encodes CASSQDRPGHFSAFF.

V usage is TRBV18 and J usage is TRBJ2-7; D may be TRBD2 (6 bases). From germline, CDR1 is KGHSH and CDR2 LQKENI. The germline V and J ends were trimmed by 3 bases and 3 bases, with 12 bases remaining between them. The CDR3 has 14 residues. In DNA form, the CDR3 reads TGTGCCAGCTCACCTCATGGAGGGGACTACGAGCAGTACTTC. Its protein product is CASSPHGGDYEQYF. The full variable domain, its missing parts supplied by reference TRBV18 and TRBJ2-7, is NAGVMQNPRHLVRRRGQEARLRCSPMKGHSHVYWYRQLPEEGLKFMVYLQKENIIDESGMPKERFSAEFPKEGPSILRIQQVVRGDSAAYFCASSPHGGDYEQYFGPGTRLTVT.

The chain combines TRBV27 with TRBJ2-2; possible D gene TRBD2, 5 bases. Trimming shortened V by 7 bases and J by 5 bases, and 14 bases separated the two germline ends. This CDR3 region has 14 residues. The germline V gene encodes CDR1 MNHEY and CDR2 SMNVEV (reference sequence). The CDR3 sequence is CASTRGRGTGELFF. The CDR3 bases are TGTGCCAGCACGCGTGGGAGAGGGACCGGGGAGCTGTTTTTT.

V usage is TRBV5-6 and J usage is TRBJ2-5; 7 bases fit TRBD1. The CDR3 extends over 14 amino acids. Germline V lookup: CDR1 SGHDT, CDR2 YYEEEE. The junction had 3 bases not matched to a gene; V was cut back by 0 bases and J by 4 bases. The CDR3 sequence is CASSLGDSGETQYF. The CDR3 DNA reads TGTGCCAGCAGCTTGGGGGACAGTGGAGAGACCCAGTACTTC.

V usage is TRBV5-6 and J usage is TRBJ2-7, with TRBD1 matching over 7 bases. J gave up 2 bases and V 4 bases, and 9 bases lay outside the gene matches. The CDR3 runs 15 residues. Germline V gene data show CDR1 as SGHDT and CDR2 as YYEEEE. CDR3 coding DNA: TGTGCCAGCAGCCCAGGGACAGCGTCCACCTACGAGCAGTACTTC. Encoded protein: CASSPGTASTYEQYF.

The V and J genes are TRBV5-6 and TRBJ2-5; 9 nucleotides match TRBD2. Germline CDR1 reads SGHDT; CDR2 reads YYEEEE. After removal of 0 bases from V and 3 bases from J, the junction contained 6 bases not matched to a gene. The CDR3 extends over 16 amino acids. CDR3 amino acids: CASSLVVSGGKETQYF. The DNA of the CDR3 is TGTGCCAGCAGCTTGGTTGTTAGCGGGGGCAAAGAGACCCAGTACTTC.

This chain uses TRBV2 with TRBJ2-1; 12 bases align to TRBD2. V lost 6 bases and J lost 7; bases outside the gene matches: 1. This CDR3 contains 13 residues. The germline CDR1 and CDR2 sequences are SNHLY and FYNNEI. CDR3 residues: CASRGTSGNEQFF. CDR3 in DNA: TGTGCCAGCAGGGGGACTAGCGGGAATGAGCAGTTCTTC.

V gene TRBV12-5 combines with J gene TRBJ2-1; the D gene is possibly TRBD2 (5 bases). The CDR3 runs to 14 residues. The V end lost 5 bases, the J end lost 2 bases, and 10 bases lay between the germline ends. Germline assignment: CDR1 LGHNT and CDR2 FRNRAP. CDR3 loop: CASGRTPPYNEQFF. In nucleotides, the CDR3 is TGTGCTAGTGGTCGGACTCCCCCCTACAATGAGCAGTTCTTC.

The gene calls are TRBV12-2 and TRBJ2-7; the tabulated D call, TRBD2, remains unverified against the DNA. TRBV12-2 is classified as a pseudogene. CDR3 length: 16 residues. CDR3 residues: CASRLARDGRPYEQYF. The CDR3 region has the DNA TGTGCAAGTCGCTTAGCGCGGGACGGGAGACCTTACGAGCAGTACTTC.

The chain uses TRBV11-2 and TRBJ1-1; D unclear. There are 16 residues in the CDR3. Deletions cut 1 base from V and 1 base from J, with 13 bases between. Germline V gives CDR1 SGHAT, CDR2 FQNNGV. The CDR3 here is CASSLGGWEENTEAFF. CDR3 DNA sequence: TGTGCCAGCAGCTTAGGTGGGTGGGAGGAGAACACTGAAGCTTTCTTT.

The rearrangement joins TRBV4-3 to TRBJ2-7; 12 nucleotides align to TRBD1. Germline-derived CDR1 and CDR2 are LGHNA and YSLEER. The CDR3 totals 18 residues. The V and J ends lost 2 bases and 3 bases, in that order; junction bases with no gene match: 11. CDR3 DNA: TGCGCCAGCAGCCAATCTCCTTCGGGACAGGGGGCCTTCTACGAGCAGTACTTC. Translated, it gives CASSQSPSGQGAFYEQYF.

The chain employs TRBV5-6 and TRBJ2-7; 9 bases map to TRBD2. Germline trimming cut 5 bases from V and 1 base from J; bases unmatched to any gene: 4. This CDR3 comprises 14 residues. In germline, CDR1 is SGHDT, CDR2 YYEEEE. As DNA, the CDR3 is TGTGCCAGCAGAACTAGCGGGCTATCCTACGAGCAGTACTTC. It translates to CASRTSGLSYEQYF.

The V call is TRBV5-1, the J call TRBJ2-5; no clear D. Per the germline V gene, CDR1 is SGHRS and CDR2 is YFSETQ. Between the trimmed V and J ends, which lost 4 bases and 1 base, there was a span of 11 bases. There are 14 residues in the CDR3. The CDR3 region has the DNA TGCGCCAGCAGCCTCCAGGCAATCCAAGAGACCCAGTACTTC. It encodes CASSLQAIQETQYF.

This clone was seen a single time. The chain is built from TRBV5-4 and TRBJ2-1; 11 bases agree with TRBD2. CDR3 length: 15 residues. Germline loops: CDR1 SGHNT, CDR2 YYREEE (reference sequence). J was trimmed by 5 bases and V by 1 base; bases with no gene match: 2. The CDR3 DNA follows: TGTGCCAGCAGCTTGAGACTAGCGGGGAACAATGAGCAGTTCTTC. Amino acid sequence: CASSLRLAGNNEQFF.

The CDR3, as DNA: TGTGCCAGCAGCCCCCGAGCGGGAGAGAGTCAAGAGACCCAGTACTTC. It codes for CASSPRAGESQETQYF. J is TRBJ2-5 and V is TRBV11-3; TRBD2 agrees at 8 bases. This CDR3 contains 16 residues. Germline trimming cut 5 bases from V and 2 bases from J; bases unmatched to any gene: 10. Looked up from germline, CDR1 is SGHNT and CDR2 is YENEEA.

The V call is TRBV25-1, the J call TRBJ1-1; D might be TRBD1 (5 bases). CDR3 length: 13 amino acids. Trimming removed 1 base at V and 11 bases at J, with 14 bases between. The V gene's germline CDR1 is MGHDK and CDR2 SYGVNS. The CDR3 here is CASSESGVDRAFF. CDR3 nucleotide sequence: TGTGCCAGCAGTGAATCGGGGGTAGACCGGGCTTTCTTT.

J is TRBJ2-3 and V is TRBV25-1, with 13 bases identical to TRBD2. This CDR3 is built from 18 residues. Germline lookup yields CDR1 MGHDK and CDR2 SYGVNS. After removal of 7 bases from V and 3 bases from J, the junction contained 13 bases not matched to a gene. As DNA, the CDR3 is TGTGCCAGCAAGACTAGCGGGAGGTCTTCGGGGGGGACAGATACGCAGTATTTT. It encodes CASKTSGRSSGGTDTQYF.

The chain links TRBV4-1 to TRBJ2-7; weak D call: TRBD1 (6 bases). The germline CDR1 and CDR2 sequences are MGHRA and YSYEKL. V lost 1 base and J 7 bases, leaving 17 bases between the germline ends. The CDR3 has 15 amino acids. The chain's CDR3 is CASSQAAGGPGEQYF. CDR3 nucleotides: TGCGCCAGCAGCCAAGCCGCTGGGGGCCCGGGGGAGCAGTACTTC.

CDR3 coding DNA: TGTGCCAGCAGCTTGGGGACAGTAGGCGAGCAGTACTTC. Protein sequence: CASSLGTVGEQYF. The rearrangement joins TRBV5-6 to TRBJ2-7, with D possibly matching TRBD1 (6 bases). The CDR3 length is 13 residues. V gave up 0 bases and J gave up 6 bases, with 10 bases separating them. Germline V gene data show CDR1 as SGHDT and CDR2 as YYEEEE.

For the CDR3, the DNA is TGTGCCTCCTACTACCGCCGACTAGCGGGAGGGCCAAGGGCCGGGGAGCTGTTTTTT. Its translation is CASYYRRLAGGPRAGELFF. The chain joins TRBV30 to TRBJ2-2, with 14 bases lining up with TRBD2. The CDR3 runs 19 residues. V was pared by 7 bases and J by 6 bases, with 19 bases of the junction left unmatched. Germline-derived CDR1 and CDR2 are GTSNPN and SVGIG (reference sequence).

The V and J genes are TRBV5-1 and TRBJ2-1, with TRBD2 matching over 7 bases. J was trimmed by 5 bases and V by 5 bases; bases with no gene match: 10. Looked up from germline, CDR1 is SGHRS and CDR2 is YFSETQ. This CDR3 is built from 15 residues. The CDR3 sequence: CASSWGGDLDNEQFF. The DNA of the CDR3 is TGCGCCAGCAGTTGGGGGGGGGACCTTGACAATGAGCAGTTCTTC.

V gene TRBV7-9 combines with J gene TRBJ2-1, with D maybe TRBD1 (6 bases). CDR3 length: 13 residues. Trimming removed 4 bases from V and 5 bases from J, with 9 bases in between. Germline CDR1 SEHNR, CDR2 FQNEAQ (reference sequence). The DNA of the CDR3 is TGTGCCAGCAGCTCGAAGGGGGACAATGAGCAGTTCTTC. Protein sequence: CASSSKGDNEQFF.

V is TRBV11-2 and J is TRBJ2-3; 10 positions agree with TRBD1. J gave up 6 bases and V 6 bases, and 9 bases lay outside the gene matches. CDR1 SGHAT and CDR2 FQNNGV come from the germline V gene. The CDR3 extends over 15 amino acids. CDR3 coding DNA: TGTGCCAGCAGACCTCTTCCGGGACAGGGGGATACGCAGTATTTT. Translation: CASRPLPGQGDTQYF.